Below are 15 T cell receptor beta chains sequenced from a single sample in a study of cytomegalovirus exposure and HLA in healthy donors. Vbeta (60) and Jbeta (13) primers were used in the PCR. The method was immunoSEQ multiplex PCR; TCRdb's version includes in-frame clones alone and lacks a portion of them. Of some 71,000 clones in the sample, approximately 81% were seen once. The specimen sequenced was PBMCs. Receptors were obtained from a young woman in good health and CMV-seropositive.

The chain has TRBV4-3 and TRBJ2-5; 8 bases match TRBD1. Per germline, CDR1 LGHNA and CDR2 YSLEER. Trimming took 0 bases from V and 0 from J; bases not matched to a gene: 3. This CDR3 is built from 16 residues. Here the CDR3 reads CASSQEWTGHQETQYF. The DNA for the CDR3 is TGCGCCAGCAGCCAAGAGTGGACAGGGCACCAAGAGACCCAGTACTTC.

This chain links TRBV5-4 with TRBJ2-7, with TRBD1 matching over 10 bases. The CDR3 is 17 amino acids. Germline V gene lookup returns CDR1 SGHNT and CDR2 YYREEE (reference sequence). J gave up 4 bases and V 3 bases, and 13 bases lay outside the gene matches. The CDR3 here is CASSSKGGQGSSYEQYF. The CDR3 coding sequence is TGTGCCAGCAGCTCCAAAGGGGGACAGGGGTCTTCATACGAGCAGTACTTC.

This clone came up a few times. An end of the junction does not agree with germline; a read error may underlie this. The chain links TRBV30 to TRBJ1-1; no clear D. CDR3 length: 14 amino acids. The germline gives CDR1 GTSNPN, CDR2 SVGIG (reference sequence). DNA for the CDR3: TGTGCCTGGAGTGAGCAACAGAGAAGGTCCCCCATGCTCTTT. Amino acids: CAWSEQQRRSPMLF.

This clone has only a few counts. The genes are TRBV2 and TRBJ2-1; D gene ambiguous. Per the germline V gene, CDR1 is SNHLY and CDR2 is FYNNEI. Between the trimmed V and J ends, which lost 0 bases and 3 bases, there was a span of 12 bases. The CDR3 runs 16 residues. The CDR3 sequence is CASSEAEAADYNEQFF. CDR3 DNA: TGTGCCAGCAGTGAAGCTGAGGCAGCAGACTACAATGAGCAGTTCTTC.

This clone was seen only a few times. The CDR3 DNA reads TGCAGCGTGGGGCAGTCCCAAGAGACCCAGTACTTC. Translated: CSVGQSQETQYF. The chain combines TRBV29-1 with TRBJ2-5; possible D gene TRBD1, 5 bases. CDR1 is SQVTM, CDR2 ANQGSEA, per germline. The CDR3 loop spans 12 amino acids. Trimming pared 6 bases from V and 1 base from J, leaving 9 bases between.

Written as DNA, the CDR3 is TGTGCCAGCAGAAATAGTCGGGGCTACACCTTC. Translating it yields CASRNSRGYTF. V usage is TRBV25-1 and J usage is TRBJ1-2; D gene unclear. The CDR3 length is 11 residues. Germline V gives CDR1 MGHDK, CDR2 SYGVNS. The V end lost 6 bases, the J end lost 8 bases, and 10 bases lay between the germline ends.

The chain joins TRBV5-1 to TRBJ2-1; 7 bases align to TRBD1. Germline loops: CDR1 SGHRS, CDR2 YFSETQ. Trimming cost V 4 bases and J 12 bases; bases outside gene matches: 7. This CDR3 is 12 amino acids long. The CDR3 is CASSPDRSPQFF. The DNA for the CDR3 is TGCGCCAGCAGCCCGGACAGGTCCCCGCAGTTCTTC.

The V gene is TRBV2, the J gene TRBJ2-5, with 10 bases matching TRBD2. The V gene end was trimmed by 8 bases and the J gene end by 1 base; junction bases not matched to a gene: 7. Looked up from germline, CDR1 is SNHLY and CDR2 is FYNNEI. This CDR3 spans 15 amino acids. The CDR3 sequence is CASVGASGSQETQYF. CDR3 nucleotide sequence: TGTGCCAGCGTGGGGGCTAGCGGGAGCCAAGAGACCCAGTACTTC.

The chain employs TRBV6-5 and TRBJ2-7; 8 positions match TRBD1. The CDR3 is 13 residues long. V lost 4 bases to trimming and J lost 5 bases; unmatched junction nucleotides: 4. CDR1 and CDR2 (germline): MNHEY, SVGAGI. DNA of the CDR3: TGTGCCAGCAGTTGGACAGGGTACGACGAGCAGTACTTC. Encoded protein: CASSWTGYDEQYF.

This clone was detected only a few times. CDR3 nucleotides: TGCGCCAGCAACTACTCAGGGGAGAAAGGATTGCTGTTTTTT. Protein: CASNYSGEKGLLFF. The rearrangement uses TRBV4-1 and TRBJ2-2; D may be TRBD1 (6 bases). Trimming took 7 bases from V and 13 from J, leaving 22 bases between them. This CDR3 contains 14 residues. Per the germline V gene, CDR1 is MGHRA and CDR2 is YSYEKL.

Written as DNA, the CDR3 is TGTGCCGAGGGGGCGAGCACAGATACGCAGTATTTT. This translates into CAEGASTDTQYF. The rearrangement links TRBV28 to TRBJ2-3; TRBD1 agrees at 7 bases. J lost 0 bases, V lost 11 bases, and 2 bases had no gene match. Germline values: CDR1 MDHEN, CDR2 SYDVKM. CDR3 length equals 12 residues.

This clone was seen only once. Here the CDR3 reads CASSTRYQETQYF. In DNA form, the CDR3 reads TGTGCCAGTAGTACACGGTACCAAGAGACCCAGTACTTC. The chain is built from TRBV19 and TRBJ2-5; D unclear. From germline, CDR1 is LNHDA and CDR2 SQIVND (reference sequence). This CDR3 contains 13 residues. V lost 4 bases to trimming and J lost 0 bases, with 6 bases between them.

The V gene is TRBV9, the J gene TRBJ1-1; D remains ambiguous. This CDR3 spans 13 amino acids. Per germline, CDR1 SGDLS and CDR2 YYNGEE. Trimming left V 2 bases short and J 3 bases short, with 8 bases between. The DNA for the CDR3 is TGTGCCAGCAGCGTGTGGGGAGACACTGAAGCTTTCTTT. It yields the protein CASSVWGDTEAFF.

The V and J genes are TRBV10-2 and TRBJ2-7; TRBD2 matches 12 bases. V lost 8 bases and J lost 2; bases outside the gene matches: 1. The CDR3 consists of 13 residues. CDR1 and CDR2 from the germline V gene are WSHSY and SAAADI. CDR3 sequence: CASRLAGAYEQYF. For the CDR3, the DNA is TGCGCCAGCCGACTAGCGGGAGCCTACGAGCAGTACTTC.

V gene TRBV28 combines with J gene TRBJ1-1; D might be TRBD1 (6 bases). CDR3 size: 14 residues. Trimming took 7 bases from V and 3 from J, leaving 15 bases between them. The germline gives CDR1 MDHEN, CDR2 SYDVKM. The CDR3 DNA reads as TGTGCCAGCAACCCTATCCACAGGGACACTGAAGCTTTCTTT. Translating it yields CASNPIHRDTEAFF.